This T cell receptor (beta chain) was sequenced during a study of T cell responses to AZD1222 COVID-19 vaccine. This clone was found once. Its target is not known. Study-level findings and limits: The donor cohort was predominantly white British with a female majority, and clonal diversity may have been underestimated. Vaccine-associated CD4 TCRs spanned spike, dominant at 160-218 and 743-854.

The assay was immunoSEQ multiplex PCR, and TCRdb's table has in-frame clones only and misses some. The sample consists of under 200,000 clones, around 86% of them appearing once. This CDR3 is 17 amino acids long. CDR1 is SGHTA, CDR2 FQGTGA, per germline. After removal of 1 base from V and 0 bases from J, the junction contained 5 bases not matched to a gene. The sequence was obtained from an adult in good health. Sequenced here: peripheral blood, sampled on day 0 of MenACWY control vaccination. This chain links TRBV7-3 with TRBJ2-1; 8 positions match TRBD2. CDR3 nucleotides: TGTGCCAGCAGCTTAAGGGGCGGGAGGTTCTCCTACAATGAGCAGTTCTTC. Translation: CASSLRGGRFSYNEQFF.